The 6 T cell receptor beta chains below come from one sample, sequenced in a study of cytomegalovirus exposure and HLA in healthy donors. The PCR was carried out with 60 Vbeta primers and 13 Jbeta primers. Assay used: immunoSEQ multiplex PCR; TCRdb lists only in-frame clones, some missing. The repertoire holds under 150,000 clones, with roughly 72% as singletons. Sequencing used PBMCs. These receptors came from a woman aged 45-65 years in good health and CMV-seronegative.

Concerning this clone itself: Germline is not matched at one junction end, which may reflect a read error. The V and J genes are TRBV7-9 and TRBJ1-5, with 10 bases identical to TRBD1. The CDR3 runs 16 residues. CDR1 is SEHNR and CDR2 is FQNEAQ in the germline V gene (reference sequence). The CDR3 nucleotides are TGTTCCAGCAGCCTGACAGGGGGCTATAGCAATCAGCCCCAGCATTTT. It codes for CSSSLTGGYSNQPQHF.

This clone was detected only a few times. The chain carries TRBV2 and TRBJ2-3, with 8 bases identical to TRBD2. There are 14 residues in the CDR3. Per germline, CDR1 SNHLY and CDR2 FYNNEI. J was trimmed by 5 bases and V by 7 bases; bases with no gene match: 8. This CDR3 is CASTSGGREDTQYF. CDR3 DNA: TGTGCCAGCACGAGCGGGGGCCGGGAAGATACGCAGTATTTT.

By its share, this clone is medium-sized. The V and J genes are TRBV5-4 and TRBJ2-5; 12 bases line up with TRBD2. Germline CDR1 and CDR2: SGHNT and YYREEE (reference sequence). V dropped 2 bases and J dropped 5; count of bases not matched to a gene: 4. The CDR3 is 15 residues long. The CDR3 is CASSLRTSGMETQYF. The CDR3 coding sequence is TGTGCCAGCAGCTTAAGGACTAGCGGGATGGAGACCCAGTACTTC.

This chain joins TRBV2 and TRBJ2-2; D is possibly TRBD2 (5 bases). Between the trimmed V and J ends, which lost 8 bases and 1 base, there was a span of 5 bases. Per the germline V gene, CDR1 is SNHLY and CDR2 is FYNNEI. There are 12 residues in the CDR3. CDR3 amino acids: CASGRNTGELFF. CDR3 nucleotides: TGTGCCAGCGGGAGGAACACCGGGGAGCTGTTTTTT. The full variable domain, completed using reference TRBV2 and TRBJ2-2, is EPEVTQTPSHQVTQMGQEVILRCVPISNHLYFYWYRQILGQKVEFLVSFYNNEISEKSEIFDDQFSVERPDGSNFTLKIRSTKLEDSAMYFCASGRNTGELFFGEGSRLTVL.

The gene calls are TRBV27 and TRBJ2-7, with 12 positions matching TRBD2. J gave up 1 base and V 3 bases, and 7 bases lay outside the gene matches. CDR1 is MNHEY, CDR2 SMNVEV, per germline (reference sequence). The CDR3 loop spans 17 amino acids. CDR3 loop: CASSFTPSGRASYEQYF. The CDR3 region has the DNA TGTGCCAGCAGTTTTACTCCTAGCGGGAGGGCATCCTACGAGCAGTACTTC.

The rearrangement uses TRBV7-2 and TRBJ2-1, with D uncertain. The CDR3 loop spans 11 amino acids. The germline V and J ends were trimmed by 5 bases and 8 bases, with 7 bases remaining between them. Germline V CDR1 and CDR2: SGHTA, FQGNSA. Here the CDR3 DNA reads TGTGCCAGCAGCCTCCCAGATGAGCAGTTCTTC. Translating gives CASSLPDEQFF.